This T cell receptor (beta chain) was documented in a study of human T cells and chemical hapten exposure. V was shortened by 0 bases and J by 6 bases, with 12 bases between the two germline ends. This CDR3 has 15 amino acids. The table lists this clonotype with a few counts. TCRdb re-derived calls from the RACE reads in MiXCR, one entry per CDR3 protein. The sample yields 380,000 or so distinct CDR3 sequences, roughly 5% seen once. Sample time point: patch test 1, 2 weeks after DPC sensitization. This sample's treatment: therapeutic diphenylcyclopropenone sensitization with weekly scalp DPC. The genes are TRBV12-3 or TRBV12-4 and TRBJ1-5; D is unclear. The starting material was whole blood, obtained in connection with sensitization to the hapten diphenylcyclopropenone (DPC). The clonotype was recovered from a woman in her 50s with alopecia areata. Some clones in this sample may be carry-over from other donors' samples. CDR3 in amino acids: CASSLAEGFTQPQHF. CDR3 nucleotides: TGTGCCAGCAGTTTAGCGGAAGGCTTCACTCAGCCCCAGCATTTT.